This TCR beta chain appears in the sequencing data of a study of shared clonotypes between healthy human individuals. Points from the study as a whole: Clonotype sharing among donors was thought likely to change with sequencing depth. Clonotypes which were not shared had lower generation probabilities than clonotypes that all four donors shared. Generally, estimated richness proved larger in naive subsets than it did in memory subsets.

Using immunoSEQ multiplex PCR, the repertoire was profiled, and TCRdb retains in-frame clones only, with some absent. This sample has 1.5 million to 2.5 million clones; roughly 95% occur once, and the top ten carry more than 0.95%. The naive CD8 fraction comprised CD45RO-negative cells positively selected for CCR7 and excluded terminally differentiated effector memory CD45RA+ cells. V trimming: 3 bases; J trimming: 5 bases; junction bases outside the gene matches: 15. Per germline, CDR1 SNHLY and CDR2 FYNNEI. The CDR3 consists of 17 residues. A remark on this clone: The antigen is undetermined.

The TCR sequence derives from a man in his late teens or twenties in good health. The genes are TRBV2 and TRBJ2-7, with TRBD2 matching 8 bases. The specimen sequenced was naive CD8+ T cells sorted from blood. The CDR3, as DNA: TGTGCCAGCAGTGATGGTGGTAGCGGGACGGCGCACAACGAGCAGTACTTC. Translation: CASSDGGSGTAHNEQYF.